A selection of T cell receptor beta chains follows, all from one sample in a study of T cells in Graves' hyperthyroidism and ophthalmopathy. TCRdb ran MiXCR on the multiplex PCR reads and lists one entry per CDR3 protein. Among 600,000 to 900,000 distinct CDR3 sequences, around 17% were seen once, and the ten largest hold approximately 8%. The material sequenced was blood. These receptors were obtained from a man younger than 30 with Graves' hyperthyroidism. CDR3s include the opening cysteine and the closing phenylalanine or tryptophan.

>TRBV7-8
CASSKDRGYEQYF
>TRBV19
CASSIIFPGGRKFQKHF
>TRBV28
CASSDHRGGNQPQHF
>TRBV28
CASRPRRGRETQYF
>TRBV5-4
CASSLGGGFNTGELFF
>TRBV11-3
CASTVGGLAKDTGELFF
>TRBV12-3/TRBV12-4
CASSSSGTGGRPGDYEQYF
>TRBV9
CASSGSGTYSYNEQFF
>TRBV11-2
CASSGPDVDQYEQYF
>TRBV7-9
CASSSLGLAKTQYF
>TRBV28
CASSGWRDEQFF
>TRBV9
CASSVGRWDNEKLFF
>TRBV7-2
CASSEGLAGRPQETQYF
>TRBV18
CASSKGTEETQYF
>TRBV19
CASSIFMLQGRTGELFF
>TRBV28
CASSLGMAGDGETQYF
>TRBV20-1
CSAEVADTQYF
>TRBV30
CAWSLQDQPQHF
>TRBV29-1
CSVEGGQEYSYNEQFF
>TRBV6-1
CASSTPPGRSYEQYF
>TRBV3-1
CASSQVSPVDEQFF
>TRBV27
CASSFLVTNPNTGELFF
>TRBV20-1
CSTEWREISYNEQFF
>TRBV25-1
CASSGPLETDTQYF
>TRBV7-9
CASSAVGRDYEQYF
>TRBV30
CAWSVENTQYF
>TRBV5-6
CASSVVEGASLYEQYF
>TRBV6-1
CASSAVVNTEAFF
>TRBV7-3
CASSLLPASGRGNEQFF
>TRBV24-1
CATSKTGEANYGYTF
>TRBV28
CASSFYNNEQFF
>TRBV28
CASTMGGVNEQFF
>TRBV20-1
CSARADGWDYGYTF
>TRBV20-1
CSARDGASGAYWGEQYF
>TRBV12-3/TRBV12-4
CASSPGTRLSYNSPLHF
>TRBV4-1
CASSQEWAGELFF
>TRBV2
CASGTGMQYF
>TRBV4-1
CASSQVPNQPQHF
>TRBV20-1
CSARGHKLAGDPDTQYF
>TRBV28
CASSRTSGRVYNEQFF
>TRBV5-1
CASSQGLAEGLETQYF